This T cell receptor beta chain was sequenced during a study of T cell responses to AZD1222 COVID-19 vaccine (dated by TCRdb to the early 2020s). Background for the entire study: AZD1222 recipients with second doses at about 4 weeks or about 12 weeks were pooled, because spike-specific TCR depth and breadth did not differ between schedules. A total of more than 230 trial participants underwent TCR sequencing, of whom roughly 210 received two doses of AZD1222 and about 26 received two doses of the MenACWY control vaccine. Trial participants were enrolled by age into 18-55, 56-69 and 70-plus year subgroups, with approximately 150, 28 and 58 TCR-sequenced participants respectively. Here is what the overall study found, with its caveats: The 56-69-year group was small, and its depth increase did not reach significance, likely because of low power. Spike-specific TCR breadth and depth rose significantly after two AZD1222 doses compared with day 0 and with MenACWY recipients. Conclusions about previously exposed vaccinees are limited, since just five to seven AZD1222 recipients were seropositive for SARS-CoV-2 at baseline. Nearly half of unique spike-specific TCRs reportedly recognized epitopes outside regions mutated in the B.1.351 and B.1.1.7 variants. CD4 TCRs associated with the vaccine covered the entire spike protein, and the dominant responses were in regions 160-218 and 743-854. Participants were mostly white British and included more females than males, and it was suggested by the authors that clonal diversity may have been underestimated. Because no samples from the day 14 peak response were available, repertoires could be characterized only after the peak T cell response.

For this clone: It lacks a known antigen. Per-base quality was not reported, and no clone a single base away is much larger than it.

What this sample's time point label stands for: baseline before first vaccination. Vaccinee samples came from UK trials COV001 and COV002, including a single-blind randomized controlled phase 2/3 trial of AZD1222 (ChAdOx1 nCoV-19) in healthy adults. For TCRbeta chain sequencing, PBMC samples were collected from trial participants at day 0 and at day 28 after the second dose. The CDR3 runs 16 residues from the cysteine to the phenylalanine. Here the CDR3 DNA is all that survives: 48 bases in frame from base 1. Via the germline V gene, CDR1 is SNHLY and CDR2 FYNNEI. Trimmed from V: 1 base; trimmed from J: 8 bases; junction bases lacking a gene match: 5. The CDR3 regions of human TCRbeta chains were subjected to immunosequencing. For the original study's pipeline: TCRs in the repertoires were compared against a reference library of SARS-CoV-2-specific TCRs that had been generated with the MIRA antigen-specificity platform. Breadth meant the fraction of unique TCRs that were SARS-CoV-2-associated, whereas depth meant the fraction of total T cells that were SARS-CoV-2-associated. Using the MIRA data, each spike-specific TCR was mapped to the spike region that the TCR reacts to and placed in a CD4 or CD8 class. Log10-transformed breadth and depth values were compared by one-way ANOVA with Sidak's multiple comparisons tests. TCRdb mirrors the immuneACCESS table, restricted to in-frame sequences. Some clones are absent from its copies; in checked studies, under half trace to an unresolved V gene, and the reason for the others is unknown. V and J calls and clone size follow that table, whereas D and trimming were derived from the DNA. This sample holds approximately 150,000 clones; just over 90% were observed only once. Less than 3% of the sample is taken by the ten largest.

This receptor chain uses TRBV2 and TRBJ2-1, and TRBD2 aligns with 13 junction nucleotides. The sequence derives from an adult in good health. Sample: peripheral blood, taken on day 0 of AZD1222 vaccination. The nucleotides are TGTGCCAGCAGTGAAGTCGGACTAGCGGGAGTGGATGAGCAGTTCTTC. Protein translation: CASSEVGLAGVDEQFF.